What follows are 24 T cell receptor beta chains derived from one specimen sequenced in a study of T cells after yellow fever vaccination. TCRdb reprocessed the 5' RACE reads via MiXCR and lists one record per CDR3 protein. Of hundreds of thousands of distinct CDR3 sequences in the sample, 21% were seen once. The source was PBMCs, collected approximately 20 days after the first yellow fever vaccination. The receptor set was obtained from a man aged 18 to 30 who received the YFV17D yellow fever vaccine.

V and J are TRBV7-2 and TRBJ1-6, with 11 positions matching TRBD1. The CDR3 has 15 residues. Per the germline V gene, CDR1 is SGHTA and CDR2 is FQGNSA. V lost 4 bases to trimming and J lost 7 bases; unmatched junction nucleotides: 3. The CDR3: CASSSDRGLNSPLHF. The DNA of the CDR3 is TGTGCCAGCAGCTCGGACAGGGGGCTAAATTCACCCCTCCACTTT.

In its sample, this clonotype was seen many times. The V and J genes are TRBV12-3 or TRBV12-4 and TRBJ1-1, with a possible D match to TRBD1 (5 bases). CDR3 length: 14 amino acids. Trimming took off 4 bases at V and 0 bases at J, with 9 bases between the two ends. The CDR3 region is CASSSGTLNTEAFF. The CDR3 bases are TGTGCCAGCAGTTCCGGGACTTTGAACACTGAAGCTTTCTTT.

The table lists this clonotype with many counts. This chain links TRBV6-2 or TRBV6-3 with TRBJ2-1, with D unclear. The germline gives CDR1 MNHEY, CDR2 SVGEGT. The CDR3 runs 13 residues. The V gene lost 2 bases and the J gene lost 5 bases, with 7 bases spanning the gap. In DNA, the CDR3 is TGTGCCAGCAGTTACAGGGAAAACAATGAGCAGTTCTTC. Translating it yields CASSYRENNEQFF.

There are a few counts of this clonotype. The chain carries TRBV5-1 and TRBJ1-3; no reliable D call. Germline-derived CDR1 and CDR2 are SGHRS and YFSETQ. Trimming removed 1 base from V and 0 bases from J, with 8 bases in between. The CDR3 contains 15 residues. CDR3 amino acids: CASSLMGYSGNTIYF. The CDR3 nucleotides read TGCGCCAGCAGCTTGATGGGCTACTCTGGAAACACCATATATTTT.

Here the CDR3 DNA reads TGCAGTGCTAGAGCAGATGCCAGTCTTTGGGAGACCCAGTACTTC. Its protein is CSARADASLWETQYF. This rearrangement joins TRBV20-1 to TRBJ2-5, with D hard to call. The CDR3 is 15 amino acids. Germline values: CDR1 DFQATT, CDR2 SNEGSKA (reference sequence). V lost 1 base and J 5 bases, leaving 17 bases between the germline ends.

This clonotype was detected a few times. This rearrangement joins TRBV5-4 to TRBJ1-5, with a weak D call TRBD1 (5 bases). Between the trimmed V and J ends, which lost 2 bases and 4 bases, there was a span of 13 bases. The CDR3 extends over 15 amino acids. Germline CDR1 and CDR2: SGHNT and YYREEE (reference sequence). CDR3 sequence: CASSFGGGGNQPQHF. CDR3 DNA: TGTGCCAGCAGCTTTGGCGGGGGGGGGAATCAGCCCCAGCATTTT.

This clonotype has only a few counts. The CDR3 region has the DNA TGTGCCAGCAGCTTGGTGGAGGGGAGAACAGATACGCAGTATTTT. Protein product: CASSLVEGRTDTQYF. This chain joins TRBV5-6 and TRBJ2-3, with D tentatively TRBD2 (6 bases). Germline CDR1 reads SGHDT; CDR2 reads YYEEEE. V gave up 0 bases and J gave up 3 bases, with 11 bases separating them. The CDR3 spans 15 residues.

The chain uses TRBV5-1 and TRBJ2-7; perhaps TRBD2 as D (6 bases). V was cut by 0 bases and J by 2 bases, with 9 bases left in between. This CDR3 region has 14 residues. Germline-derived CDR1 and CDR2 are SGHRS and YFSETQ. Here the CDR3 reads CASSLGGAPYEQYF. CDR3 DNA sequence: TGCGCCAGCAGCTTGGGCGGGGCCCCCTACGAGCAGTACTTC.

The V gene is TRBV20-1, the J gene TRBJ1-6; tentatively, D is TRBD1 (5 bases). Looked up from germline, CDR1 is DFQATT and CDR2 is SNEGSKA (reference sequence). V shed 1 base and J shed 8 bases, with 12 bases lying between them. The CDR3 contains 14 residues. The CDR3 DNA reads as TGCAGTGCTAGAGTGCAGGGAATGGATTCACCCCTCCACTTT. Translating it yields CSARVQGMDSPLHF.

The V and J genes are TRBV9 and TRBJ2-3; D is perhaps TRBD1 or TRBD2 (6 bases each). Trimming took off 7 bases at V and 1 base at J, with 16 bases between the two ends. This CDR3 is built from 15 residues. Germline CDR1 and CDR2: SGDLS and YYNGEE. The CDR3 region has the DNA TGTGCCAGCTCCGACCCGGGGGCAGGCACAGATACGCAGTATTTT. It yields the protein CASSDPGAGTDTQYF. Supplemented by reference TRBV9 and TRBJ2-3, the full variable domain reads DSGVTQTPKHLITATGQRVTLRCSPRSGDLSVYWYQQSLDQGLQFLIQYYNGEERAKGNILERFSAQQFPDLHSELNLSSLELGDSALYFCASSDPGAGTDTQYFGPGTRLTVL.

CDR3 in amino acids: CASSLQPGRNTDTQYF. For the CDR3, the DNA is TGCGCCAGCAGCCTTCAGCCGGGACGGAACACAGATACGCAGTATTTT. This sequence joins TRBV5-1 and TRBJ2-3; D might be TRBD1 or TRBD2, each matching 5 bases. Between the trimmed V and J ends, which lost 4 bases and 2 bases, there was a span of 17 bases. Germline V lookup: CDR1 SGHRS, CDR2 YFSETQ. The length of the CDR3 is 16 residues.

In this sample, this clonotype turned up a few times. This sequence joins TRBV14 and TRBJ2-2; D may correspond to TRBD1 or TRBD2 (5 bases each). The V and J ends lost 2 bases and 1 base respectively, with 17 bases between them. CDR1 is SGHDN, CDR2 FVKESK, per germline. The CDR3 runs 18 residues. CDR3 nucleotides: TGTGCCAGCAGCCAAAGCCTCAGGGAGCGCGGGAACACCGGGGAGCTGTTTTTT. This sequence encodes CASSQSLRERGNTGELFF.

This chain uses TRBV15 with TRBJ2-2; D not certain. V lost 1 base, J lost 2 bases, and 8 bases lay in between. Germline V CDR1 and CDR2: LNHNV, YYDKDF (reference sequence). The CDR3 is 15 amino acids. The CDR3 spells CATSRVGQNTGELFF. The CDR3 nucleotides read TGTGCCACCAGCAGAGTCGGCCAAAACACCGGGGAGCTGTTTTTT.

The chain carries TRBV6-2 or TRBV6-3 and TRBJ2-1, with 7 bases aligning to TRBD1. This CDR3 contains 16 residues. Germline assignment: CDR1 MNHEY and CDR2 SVGEGT. V was pared by 4 bases and J by 7 bases, with 13 bases of the junction left unmatched. The CDR3 DNA is TGTGCCAGCAGTTGGGATGTTGAGACAGGGAAAAATGAGCAGTTCTTC. Its translation: CASSWDVETGKNEQFF.

The J gene is TRBJ2-7, the V gene TRBV5-1, with D hard to call. The germline gives CDR1 SGHRS, CDR2 YFSETQ. CDR3 length equals 17 residues. V gave up 0 bases and J gave up 0 bases, with 16 bases separating them. This chain's CDR3 is CASSLERVGVSSYEQYF. The CDR3 DNA sequence: TGCGCCAGCAGCTTGGAACGGGTAGGCGTGAGCTCCTACGAGCAGTACTTC.

The chain recombines TRBV6-5 with TRBJ1-1; 9 nucleotides align to TRBD1. There are 16 residues in the CDR3. The V gene's germline CDR1 is MNHEY and CDR2 SVGAGI. The J segment lost 1 base and the V segment lost 5 bases, leaving 8 bases of the junction unmatched. This CDR3 reads CASSHPPTGGNTEAFF. The CDR3 region has the DNA TGTGCCAGCAGTCACCCTCCGACAGGGGGGAACACTGAAGCTTTCTTT.

V and J are TRBV24-1 and TRBJ1-1, with TRBD1 as a possible D gene (6 bases). There are 13 residues in the CDR3. The germline V gene has CDR1 KGHDR and CDR2 SFDVKD. Trimming took 3 bases from V and 7 from J, leaving 11 bases between them. The CDR3 protein is CATSDPDRREAFF. The CDR3 DNA follows: TGTGCCACCAGTGATCCCGACAGGCGTGAAGCTTTCTTT.

The rearrangement joins TRBV6-5 to TRBJ2-4; D not certain. The CDR3 consists of 13 residues. Trimming removed 7 bases from V and 5 bases from J, with 12 bases in between. Germline V gene lookup returns CDR1 MNHEY and CDR2 SVGAGI. CDR3 region: CASISTYENIQYF. The CDR3 coding sequence is TGTGCCAGCATTTCGACGTACGAAAACATTCAGTACTTC.

This clonotype was detected only a few times. J is TRBJ2-7 and V is TRBV5-1; TRBD2 matches 11 bases. The germline V gene encodes CDR1 SGHRS and CDR2 YFSETQ. The length of the CDR3 is 16 residues. J was trimmed by 2 bases and V by 5 bases; bases with no gene match: 9. The CDR3 DNA reads as TGCGCCAGCAGGATGGACGGGACTAGCGGAACCTACGAGCAGTACTTC. It translates to CASRMDGTSGTYEQYF.

The chain couples TRBV20-1 to TRBJ1-1; D is possibly TRBD1 (5 bases). The CDR3 contains 13 residues. V lost 2 bases and J lost 1, with 8 bases in between. Germline V lookup: CDR1 DFQATT, CDR2 SNEGSKA (reference sequence). CDR3 nucleotide sequence: TGCAGTGCTAGATCCGACAGGAACACTGAAGCTTTCTTT. Residues: CSARSDRNTEAFF.

The rearrangement links TRBV7-2 to TRBJ1-1, with 7 nucleotides matching TRBD1. J gave up 9 bases and V 4 bases, and 11 bases lay outside the gene matches. CDR3 length equals 14 residues. The germline gives CDR1 SGHTA, CDR2 FQGNSA. CDR3 in amino acids: CASSSRPTGEKAFF. For the CDR3, the DNA is TGTGCCAGCAGCTCTCGACCCACAGGGGAGAAAGCTTTCTTT.

This clonotype was recorded a few times. The rearrangement links TRBV5-1 to TRBJ2-2; no firm D call. The germline V gene encodes CDR1 SGHRS and CDR2 YFSETQ. The CDR3 contains 15 residues. Trimming removed 1 base at V and 5 bases at J, with 12 bases between. The CDR3 reads CASSLLATSTGELFF. The CDR3 nucleotides read TGCGCCAGCAGCTTGTTGGCCACCTCAACCGGGGAGCTGTTTTTT.

The V call is TRBV7-6, the J call TRBJ2-7, with D tentatively TRBD1 (6 bases). The CDR3 has 15 amino acids. V lost 1 base to trimming and J lost 1 base, with 11 bases between them. The germline V gene has CDR1 SGHVS and CDR2 FNYEAQ. The CDR3: CASSLGQGISYEQYF. In DNA form, the CDR3 reads TGTGCCAGCAGCTTAGGGCAGGGGATTTCCTACGAGCAGTACTTC.

The J gene is TRBJ1-1, the V gene TRBV18, with D maybe TRBD1 (5 bases). The CDR3 is 16 amino acids. Per the germline V gene, CDR1 is KGHSH and CDR2 is LQKENI. The germline V and J ends were trimmed by 2 bases and 2 bases, with 15 bases remaining between them. In nucleotides, the CDR3 is TGTGCCAGCTCACCAGGTGCAGGGAGTAGAAACACTGAAGCTTTCTTT. Encoded protein: CASSPGAGSRNTEAFF.